The T cell receptor beta chain under discussion was sequenced for a study of T-cell reconstitution after alpha-beta-depleted transplantation in children. Preparing the TCRbeta library involved the use of unique molecular identifiers. TCRdb re-analysed the PCR reads in MiXCR, keeping a single row per CDR3 protein. This table holds fewer than 700,000 distinct CDR3 sequences, 23% found once. This clonotype was recorded at least ten times. The antigen is undetermined. The study, taken as a whole, reports: About two months after transplant, alpha-beta T cells reportedly came from several hundred expanded graft clones. Diversity of TCRbeta at day 60 was high in some patients, arising from surviving recipient T cells and thymic progenitors. A year post-transplant, T-cell counts and diversity derived mostly from newly produced T cells.

Sample: PBMCs, mostly from graft donor cells, taken 360 days after TCRalphabeta/CD19-depleted stem cell transplant. The receptor comes from a boy under three years old who had a stem cell transplant for acute myeloid leukemia, so the T cells may come from the graft donor.

CDR3 sequence: CAGKRTRSSQTQYF. The CDR3 nucleotides read TGTGCCGGCAAAAGGACTAGGAGTTCGCAGACCCAGTACTTC. The J gene is TRBJ2-5, the V gene TRBV6-1, with 7 bases matching TRBD2. The V gene end was trimmed by 11 bases and the J gene end by 6 bases; junction bases not matched to a gene: 15. CDR1 is MNHNS, CDR2 SASEGT, per germline. The CDR3 sequence is 14 residues long.